A selection of T cell receptor beta chains follows, all from one sample in a study of blood T cell repertoires in COVID-19. Data came from immunoSEQ multiplex PCR; TCRdb stores just in-frame clones and leaves some out. The table lists around 200,000 clones, 83% of them singletons, with about 1.3% in the top ten. The specimen was peripheral blood. These receptors came from a woman under 40 with COVID-19, enrolled during active disease. Both conserved end residues are part of each CDR3. The order of the fields is J gene, V gene, CDR3 protein.

J gene: TRBJ1-1; V gene: TRBV3-1/TRBV3-2; CDR3 protein: CASSSSRGVRGTEAFF
J gene: TRBJ1-2; V gene: TRBV27; CDR3 protein: CASSGGGALGYTF
J gene: TRBJ2-7; V gene: TRBV29-1; CDR3 protein: CSVEDLGTGTYEQYF
J gene: TRBJ1-4; V gene: TRBV29-1; CDR3 protein: CSVAGGGNEKLFF
J gene: TRBJ1-2; V gene: TRBV6-4; CDR3 protein: CASSDSEGGYGYTF
J gene: TRBJ2-3; V gene: TRBV4-3; CDR3 protein: CASSQGGGGTGPDTQYF
J gene: TRBJ1-1; V gene: TRBV4-3; CDR3 protein: CASSNAGTGGRWTEAFF
J gene: TRBJ1-1; V gene: TRBV5-1; CDR3 protein: CASSFAGYTEAFF
J gene: TRBJ1-3; V gene: TRBV4-1; CDR3 protein: CASSQVSSSGNTIYF
J gene: TRBJ2-1; V gene: TRBV7-2; CDR3 protein: CASSLVIGIYNEQFF
J gene: TRBJ1-5; V gene: TRBV19; CDR3 protein: CASSPGGAGNQPQHF
J gene: TRBJ2-3; V gene: TRBV5-1; CDR3 protein: CASSLFGGTDTQYF
J gene: TRBJ1-2; V gene: TRBV18; CDR3 protein: CASSPDRDPYGYTF
J gene: TRBJ1-1; V gene: TRBV5-1; CDR3 protein: CASSSDMGDTEAFF
J gene: TRBJ2-2; V gene: TRBV2; CDR3 protein: CASSVLGGKGELFF
J gene: TRBJ1-2; V gene: TRBV21-1; CDR3 protein: CASSHAGVGYTF
J gene: TRBJ2-6; V gene: TRBV19; CDR3 protein: CASSISANSISGANVLTF
J gene: TRBJ2-1; V gene: TRBV24-1; CDR3 protein: CATSGAGTGDSNEQFF
J gene: TRBJ2-2; V gene: TRBV4-2; CDR3 protein: CASSPQPASGRPGELFF
J gene: TRBJ2-5; V gene: TRBV9; CDR3 protein: CASSVEDASRTPETQYF
J gene: TRBJ2-7; V gene: TRBV9; CDR3 protein: CASSVAGGVAEQYF
J gene: TRBJ2-1; V gene: TRBV4-2; CDR3 protein: CASSHTSGRGYNEQFF
J gene: TRBJ2-3; V gene: TRBV2; CDR3 protein: CASRLIISTDTQYF
J gene: TRBJ2-2; V gene: TRBV2; CDR3 protein: CASSEARSGELFF
J gene: TRBJ1-4; V gene: TRBV30; CDR3 protein: CAWSTPTGGGEKLFF
J gene: TRBJ1-1; V gene: TRBV19; CDR3 protein: CATRKGADTEAFF
J gene: TRBJ1-5; V gene: TRBV30; CDR3 protein: CAWSGGAYQPQHF
J gene: TRBJ2-1; V gene: TRBV7-6; CDR3 protein: CASSRPGGSSYNEQFF
J gene: TRBJ1-2; V gene: TRBV4-3; CDR3 protein: CASSQVRGQGARGYTF
J gene: TRBJ2-2; V gene: TRBV4-1; CDR3 protein: CASSRDGREASNTGELFF
J gene: TRBJ2-7; V gene: TRBV3-1/TRBV3-2; CDR3 protein: CASSQGPYEQYF
J gene: TRBJ2-1; V gene: TRBV4-3; CDR3 protein: CASSQVAGVLQYEQFF
J gene: TRBJ1-1; V gene: TRBV3-1/TRBV3-2; CDR3 protein: CASSSQDFSGEAFF
J gene: TRBJ1-1; V gene: TRBV25-1; CDR3 protein: CASSHGGGGQAFF
J gene: TRBJ1-1; V gene: TRBV13; CDR3 protein: CASSLRWEGDEAFF
J gene: TRBJ2-7; V gene: TRBV11-2; CDR3 protein: CASSLVAGAREQYF
J gene: TRBJ1-2; V gene: TRBV9; CDR3 protein: CASSIGQATAPNYGYTF
J gene: TRBJ2-7; V gene: TRBV7-2; CDR3 protein: CASSPQTQASYEQYF
J gene: TRBJ2-1; V gene: TRBV27; CDR3 protein: CASSSGLAIKDEQFF
J gene: TRBJ2-2; V gene: TRBV18; CDR3 protein: CASSPPNRATNTGELFF
J gene: TRBJ2-5; V gene: TRBV19; CDR3 protein: CASSHRQSQETQYF
J gene: TRBJ2-7; V gene: TRBV6-1; CDR3 protein: CASSGAGPKQAPRGGLSYEQYF
J gene: TRBJ2-7; V gene: TRBV9; CDR3 protein: CASSVEPTSGLYEQYF
J gene: TRBJ1-1; V gene: TRBV19; CDR3 protein: CASSIARIETEAFF